The 10 T cell receptor beta chains below come from one sample, sequenced in a study of response to subunit inactivated influenza vaccine. TCRdb reanalysed the RT-PCR reads using MiXCR and keeps one entry per CDR3 protein. The sample carries around 540,000 distinct CDR3 sequences, roughly 12% recorded once. The sample consisted of PBMCs from blood, taken on the day of vaccination. These receptors originate from a man aged 45-60 years who received an inactivated influenza vaccine.

V and J are TRBV12-3 or TRBV12-4 and TRBJ1-5; 9 bases match TRBD1. The CDR3 loop spans 13 amino acids. J lost 6 bases, V lost 6 bases, and 3 bases had no gene match. The CDR3 DNA reads TGTGCCAGCAGCCCGGGACAGGGTCAGCCCCAGCATTTT. Protein product: CASSPGQGQPQHF.

This chain uses TRBV28 with TRBJ1-6; 7 bases line up with TRBD1. Germline V lookup: CDR1 MDHEN, CDR2 SYDVKM. The CDR3 totals 14 residues. Trimming at V came to 7 bases and at J to 7 bases, leaving 7 bases not matched to a gene. CDR3 coding DNA: TGTGCCAGCATCGGGGGACAGACAAATTCACCCCTCCACTTT. It encodes CASIGGQTNSPLHF. Supplemented by reference TRBV28 and TRBJ1-6, the full variable domain reads DVKVTQSSRYLVKRTGEKVFLECVQDMDHENMFWYRQDPGLGLRLIYFSYDVKMKEKGDIPEGYSVSREKKERFSLILESASTNQTSMYLCASIGGQTNSPLHFGNGTRLTVT.

There are a few counts of this clonotype. The chain is built from TRBV7-8 and TRBJ1-3; possibly TRBD1 for D (5 bases). Germline V gene sequence: CDR1 SGHVS, CDR2 FQNEAQ. With 4 bases removed from V and 0 bases from J, the gap between germline ends came to 13 bases. This CDR3 is 16 amino acids long. CDR3 protein: CASSSFGTDSGNTIYF. Written as DNA, the CDR3 is TGTGCCAGCAGCTCTTTTGGGACGGACTCTGGAAACACCATATATTTT. The full variable domain, with the rest looked up from reference TRBV7-8 and TRBJ1-3, is GAGVSQSPRYKVAKRGQDVALRCDPISGHVSLFWYQQALGQGPEFLTYFQNEAQLDKSGLPSDRFFAERPEGSVSTLKIQRTQQEDSAVYLCASSSFGTDSGNTIYFGEGSWLTVV.

The J gene is TRBJ2-3, the V gene TRBV27; TRBD2 matches 11 bases. J lost 5 bases, V lost 3 bases, and 10 bases had no gene match. This CDR3 has 17 amino acids. Germline V gene data show CDR1 as MNHEY and CDR2 as SMNVEV (reference sequence). CDR3 in DNA: TGTGCCAGCAGTTTGTTTGGGACTAGCGGCCCGGGAGATACGCAGTATTTT. As protein: CASSLFGTSGPGDTQYF.

V usage is TRBV5-6 and J usage is TRBJ2-7; 11 positions agree with TRBD2. This CDR3 region has 15 residues. V dropped 0 bases and J dropped 8; count of bases not matched to a gene: 7. CDR1 and CDR2 from the germline V gene are SGHDT and YYEEEE. The CDR3 DNA reads as TGTGCCAGCAGCTTGGATCTAGCGGGGGGTACGAAGCAGTACTTC. Protein: CASSLDLAGGTKQYF.

This clonotype was observed many times. CDR3 sequence: CASSTQQDTEAFF. DNA for the CDR3: TGTGCCAGCAGCACCCAACAGGACACTGAAGCTTTCTTT. This chain connects TRBV7-3 to TRBJ1-1; TRBD1 might be the D (5 bases). Germline V gene data show CDR1 as SGHTA and CDR2 as FQGTGA. Trimming removed 5 bases at V and 3 bases at J, with 10 bases between. CDR3 length equals 13 residues.

The V call is TRBV5-1, the J call TRBJ2-5; D remains unclear. The CDR3 has 15 amino acids. CDR1 is SGHRS and CDR2 is YFSETQ in the germline V gene. Trimming stripped 2 bases from V and 0 bases from J, with 11 bases between. The CDR3 is CASSLARPDQETQYF. DNA for the CDR3: TGCGCCAGCAGCTTAGCGAGGCCAGACCAAGAGACCCAGTACTTC.

This clonotype was seen more than once but under ten times. The chain has TRBV20-1 and TRBJ2-2; 12 nucleotides line up with TRBD2. Germline V gene data show CDR1 as DFQATT and CDR2 as SNEGSKA (reference sequence). J was trimmed by 7 bases and V by 4 bases; bases with no gene match: 7. This CDR3 contains 15 residues. This CDR3 reads CSAILTSGRDGELFF. CDR3 bases: TGCAGTGCTATCCTGACTAGCGGGAGAGACGGGGAGCTGTTTTTT.

This chain joins TRBV20-1 and TRBJ2-5; 9 positions match TRBD2. The CDR3 covers 13 residues. CDR1 and CDR2 (germline): DFQATT, SNEGSKA (reference sequence). With 1 base clipped from V and 5 bases from J, the junction kept 2 bases outside the gene matches. The CDR3 is CSARGLAGETQYF. The CDR3 region has the DNA TGCAGTGCTAGAGGGCTAGCGGGGGAGACCCAGTACTTC.

In this sample, this clonotype turned up a few times. The chain couples TRBV29-1 to TRBJ1-2, with D uncertain. The CDR3 extends over 12 amino acids. From germline, CDR1 is SQVTM and CDR2 ANQGSEA. V gave up 0 bases and J gave up 7 bases, with 9 bases separating them. The CDR3 DNA reads TGCAGCGTTGAAGATTTGAGGTTTGGCTACACCTTC. This codes for CSVEDLRFGYTF.